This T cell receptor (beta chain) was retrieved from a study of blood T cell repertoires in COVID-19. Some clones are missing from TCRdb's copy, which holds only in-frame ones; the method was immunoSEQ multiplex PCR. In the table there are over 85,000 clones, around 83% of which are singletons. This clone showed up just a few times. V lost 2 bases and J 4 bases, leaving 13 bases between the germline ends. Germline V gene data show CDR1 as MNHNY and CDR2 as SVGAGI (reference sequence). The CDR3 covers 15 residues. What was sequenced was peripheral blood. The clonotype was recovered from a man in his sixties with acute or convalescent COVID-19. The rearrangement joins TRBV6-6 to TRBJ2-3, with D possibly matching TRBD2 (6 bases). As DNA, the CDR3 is TGTGCCAGCAGTTACGAACTGCTAGCGCCAGATACGCAGTATTTT. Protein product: CASSYELLAPDTQYF.